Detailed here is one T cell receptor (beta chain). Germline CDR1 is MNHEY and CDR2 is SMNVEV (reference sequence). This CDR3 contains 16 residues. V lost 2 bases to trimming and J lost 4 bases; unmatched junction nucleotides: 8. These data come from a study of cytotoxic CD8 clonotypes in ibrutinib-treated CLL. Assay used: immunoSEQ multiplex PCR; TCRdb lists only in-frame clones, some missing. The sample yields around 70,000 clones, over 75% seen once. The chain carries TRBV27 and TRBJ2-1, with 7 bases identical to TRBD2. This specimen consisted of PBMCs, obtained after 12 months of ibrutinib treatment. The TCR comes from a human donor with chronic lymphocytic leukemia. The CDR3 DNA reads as TGTGCCAGCAGTTTAGCGGGAGTAGGGTGGTACAATGAGCAGTTCTTC. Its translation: CASSLAGVGWYNEQFF.